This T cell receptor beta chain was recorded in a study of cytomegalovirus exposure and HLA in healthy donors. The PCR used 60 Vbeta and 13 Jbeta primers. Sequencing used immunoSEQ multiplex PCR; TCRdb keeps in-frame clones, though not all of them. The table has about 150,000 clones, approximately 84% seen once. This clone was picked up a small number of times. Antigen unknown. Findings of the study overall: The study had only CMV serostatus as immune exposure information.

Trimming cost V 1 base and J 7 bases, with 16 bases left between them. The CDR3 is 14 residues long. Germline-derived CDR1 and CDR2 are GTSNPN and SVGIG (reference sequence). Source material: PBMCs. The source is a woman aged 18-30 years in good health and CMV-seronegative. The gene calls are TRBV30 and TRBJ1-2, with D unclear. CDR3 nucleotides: TGTGCCTGGAGTGCAGTTCTGAGTTCGGGTGGCTACACCTTC. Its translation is CAWSAVLSSGGYTF.